This T cell receptor (beta chain) is from a study of shared clonotypes between healthy human individuals. With regard to this clone: The target antigen is unknown.

Study results and caveats: Generation probability values for non-shared clonotypes were lower than those for clonotypes shared by all four donors. When naive CD4 clonotypes were compared across a few donors, around 5% were shared. Relative to memory subsets, naive subsets generally showed larger estimated richness.

The CDR3 is 17 amino acids. CDR1 and CDR2 from the germline V gene are MNHNS and SASEGT. Between the trimmed V and J ends, which lost 3 bases and 2 bases, there was a span of 17 bases. TCRdb's copy holds only in-frame clones and misses some; the assay was immunoSEQ multiplex PCR. The sample lists under 1,100,000 clones; about 76% were seen once. The chain joins TRBV6-1 to TRBJ2-4, with D tentatively TRBD1 (5 bases). This clonotype was obtained from a man aged 18 to 29 in good health. The sample consisted of memory CD4+ T cells sorted from blood. Subset: CD45RA-negative fraction. This chain's CDR3 is CASSDRATIRSKNIQYF. CDR3 DNA sequence: TGTGCCAGCAGTGACAGGGCCACGATCCGCTCCAAAAACATTCAGTACTTC.